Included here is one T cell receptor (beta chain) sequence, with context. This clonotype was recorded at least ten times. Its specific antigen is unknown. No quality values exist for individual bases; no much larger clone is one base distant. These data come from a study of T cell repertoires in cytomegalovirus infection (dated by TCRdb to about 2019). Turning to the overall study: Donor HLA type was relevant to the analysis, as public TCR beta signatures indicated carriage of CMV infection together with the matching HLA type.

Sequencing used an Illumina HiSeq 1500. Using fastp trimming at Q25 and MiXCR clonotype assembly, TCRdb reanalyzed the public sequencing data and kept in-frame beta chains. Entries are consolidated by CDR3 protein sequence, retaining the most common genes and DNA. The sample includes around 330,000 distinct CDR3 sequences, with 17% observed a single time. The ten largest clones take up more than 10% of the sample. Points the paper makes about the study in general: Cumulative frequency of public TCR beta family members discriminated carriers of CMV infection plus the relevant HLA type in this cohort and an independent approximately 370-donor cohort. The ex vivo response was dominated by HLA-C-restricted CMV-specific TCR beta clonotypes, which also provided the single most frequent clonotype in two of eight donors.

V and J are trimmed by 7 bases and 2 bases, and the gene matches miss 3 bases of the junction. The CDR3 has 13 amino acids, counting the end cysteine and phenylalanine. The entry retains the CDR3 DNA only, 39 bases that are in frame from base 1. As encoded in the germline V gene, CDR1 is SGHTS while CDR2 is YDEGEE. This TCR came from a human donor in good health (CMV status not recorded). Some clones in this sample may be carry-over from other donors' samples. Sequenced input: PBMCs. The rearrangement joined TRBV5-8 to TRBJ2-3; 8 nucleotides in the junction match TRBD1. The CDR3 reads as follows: CASGTGDTDTQYF. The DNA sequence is TGTGCCAGCGGGACAGGAGACACAGATACGCAGTATTTT.